Here is one T cell receptor beta chain with its context. The antigen remains unidentified. The source of the sample is a study of T cell responses to AZD1222 COVID-19 vaccine. Study results and caveats: Repertoires were obtained only post-peak T cell response. Donors were largely white British and mainly female; clonal diversity was possibly underestimated.

Profiled with immunoSEQ multiplex PCR; TCRdb holds only in-frame clones, not every one. Of roughly 100,000 clones in the sample, approximately 92% were seen once. Second-dose intervals near 4 or 12 weeks were combined. CDR1 SGHTA and CDR2 FQGNSA come from the germline V gene. V lost 2 bases and J 5 bases, leaving 12 bases between the germline ends. The CDR3 extends over 14 amino acids. The TCR comes from an adult who received the AZD1222 COVID-19 vaccine. The specimen was peripheral blood, collected 28 days after the second AZD1222 dose. The chain recombines TRBV7-2 with TRBJ2-5, with D possibly being TRBD2 (5 bases). This CDR3 is CASSLMRAPETQYF. The CDR3 nucleotides are TGTGCCAGCAGCTTAATGAGGGCCCCGGAGACCCAGTACTTC.